The next 32 T cell receptor beta chains were all read from a single sample in a study of response to subunit inactivated influenza vaccine. TCRdb itself ran the RT-PCR reads through MiXCR, one entry per CDR3 protein. The sample shows some 800,000 distinct CDR3 sequences, around 20% of them seen only once. This specimen was PBMCs from blood, taken 4 to 6 days after vaccination. The receptors stem from a man aged 45 to 65 who received an inactivated influenza vaccine.

The chain joins TRBV27 to TRBJ2-1, with unresolved D. The germline CDR1 and CDR2 sequences are MNHEY and SMNVEV (reference sequence). V shed 5 bases and J shed 3 bases, with 17 bases lying between them. The CDR3 is 16 amino acids. CDR3 DNA sequence: TGTGCCAGCAGTACCCAAGTGGAACAGATCTACAATGAGCAGTTCTTC. This sequence encodes CASSTQVEQIYNEQFF.

The V call is TRBV29-1, the J call TRBJ2-1, with D unresolved. The CDR3 runs to 16 residues. Germline-derived CDR1 and CDR2 are SQVTM and ANQGSEA. Trimming removed 0 bases from V and 2 bases from J, with 14 bases in between. This CDR3 is CSVEDTDSRTYNEQFF. Here the CDR3 DNA reads TGCAGCGTTGAAGATACGGATTCGAGGACCTACAATGAGCAGTTCTTC.

The rearrangement joins TRBV5-5 to TRBJ1-5; D might be TRBD1 (5 bases). Between the trimmed V and J ends, which lost 1 base and 4 bases, there was a span of 12 bases. The CDR3 spans 15 residues. CDR1 SGHKS and CDR2 YYEKEE come from the germline V gene (reference sequence). This CDR3 reads CASSLWGAGNQPQHF. CDR3 nucleotides: TGTGCCAGCAGCTTGTGGGGCGCGGGGAATCAGCCCCAGCATTTT.

The V and J genes are TRBV12-3 or TRBV12-4 and TRBJ2-3; the D is unclear. Between the trimmed V and J ends, which lost 3 bases and 6 bases, there was a span of 16 bases. CDR3 length: 15 amino acids. This chain's CDR3 is CASSFFAADRDTQYF. CDR3 DNA sequence: TGTGCCAGCAGTTTTTTCGCGGCAGATAGGGATACGCAGTATTTT.

The chain couples TRBV20-1 to TRBJ2-1; 8 bases line up with TRBD2. This CDR3 contains 13 residues. Germline CDR1 DFQATT, CDR2 SNEGSKA (reference sequence). Trimming removed 5 bases from V and 8 bases from J; junction bases left unmatched: 8. CDR3 sequence: CSAEGLDGDEQFF. DNA for the CDR3: TGCAGTGCTGAGGGACTAGATGGCGATGAGCAGTTCTTC.

This clonotype appeared many times. The rearrangement links TRBV5-1 to TRBJ2-7; D not resolved. The CDR3 sequence is 17 residues long. Trimming removed 2 bases at V and 1 base at J, with 19 bases between. Germline CDR1 is SGHRS and CDR2 is YFSETQ. CDR3 loop: CASSFGTLILSSYEQYF. The CDR3 coding sequence is TGCGCCAGCAGCTTTGGTACGCTGATCCTCTCTTCCTACGAGCAGTACTTC. The full variable domain, completed using reference TRBV5-1 and TRBJ2-7, is KAGVTQTPRYLIKTRGQQVTLSCSPISGHRSVSWYQQTPGQGLQFLFEYFSETQRNKGNFPGRFSGRQFSNSRSEMNVSTLELGDSALYLCASSFGTLILSSYEQYFGPGTRLTVT.

This clonotype has only one observation. The rearrangement joins TRBV7-2 to TRBJ2-1, with 10 bases matching TRBD2. This CDR3 has 15 residues. From germline, CDR1 is SGHTA and CDR2 FQGNSA. V shed 3 bases, J shed 9 bases, and the junction held 8 bases outside the gene matches. In DNA, the CDR3 is TGTGCCAGCAGCTTTCTAGCGGGAGCTGGAAGTGAGCAGTTCTTC. Amino acid sequence: CASSFLAGAGSEQFF. The complete variable domain, with remaining parts taken from reference TRBV7-2 and TRBJ2-1, reads GAGVSQSPSNKVTEKGKDVELRCDPISGHTALYWYRQSLGQGLEFLIYFQGNSAPDKSGLPSDRFSAERTGGSVSTLTIQRTQQEDSAVYLCASSFLAGAGSEQFFGPGTRLTVL.

The genes are TRBV5-1 and TRBJ2-3, with D possibly matching TRBD2 (5 bases). V lost 2 bases to trimming and J lost 0 bases, with 13 bases between them. This CDR3 comprises 16 residues. Looked up from germline, CDR1 is SGHRS and CDR2 is YFSETQ. The CDR3 loop reads CASSFGRVISTDTQYF. CDR3 nucleotides: TGCGCCAGCAGCTTCGGGCGGGTTATTAGCACAGATACGCAGTATTTT.

The sample holds many counts of this clonotype. The chain couples TRBV7-2 to TRBJ2-7; 8 positions match TRBD1. The CDR3 contains 14 residues. V trimming: 4 bases; J trimming: 2 bases; junction bases outside the gene matches: 4. Germline assignment: CDR1 SGHTA and CDR2 FQGNSA. The CDR3 DNA reads TGTGCCAGCAGCTCCTGGGGACAGGCCTACGAGCAGTACTTC. Protein product: CASSSWGQAYEQYF.

The chain couples TRBV18 to TRBJ2-5; D is uncertain. V lost 5 bases and J lost 4, with 8 bases in between. This CDR3 region has 12 residues. Germline V gives CDR1 KGHSH, CDR2 LQKENI. The CDR3 sequence: CASSTFSETQYF. In DNA, the CDR3 is TGTGCCAGCTCAACCTTTTCAGAGACCCAGTACTTC.

This clonotype was picked up a small number of times. The chain links TRBV3-1 to TRBJ2-7, with TRBD1 matching over 7 bases. CDR3 length: 14 residues. V shed 3 bases, J shed 1 base, and the junction held 3 bases outside the gene matches. Germline V CDR1 and CDR2: LGHDT, YNNKEL (reference sequence). The CDR3 DNA follows: TGTGCCAGCAGCCAGGGGACAGAATCCTACGAGCAGTACTTC. It encodes CASSQGTESYEQYF.

The chain uses TRBV12-3 or TRBV12-4 and TRBJ2-3; 13 positions agree with TRBD2. J lost 5 bases, V lost 4 bases, and 6 bases had no gene match. The CDR3 totals 16 residues. The CDR3 DNA follows: TGTGCCAGCAGTTCCGGGACTAGCGGGGTCGTAGATACGCAGTATTTT. Protein product: CASSSGTSGVVDTQYF.

V gene TRBV7-9 combines with J gene TRBJ2-3; D unresolved. The germline V and J ends were trimmed by 3 bases and 3 bases, with 16 bases remaining between them. Per germline, CDR1 SEHNR and CDR2 FQNEAQ (reference sequence). There are 16 residues in the CDR3. The CDR3 DNA reads as TGTGCCAGCAGCTTTCTAGATCTGACCTCTACAGATACGCAGTATTTT. This gives the protein CASSFLDLTSTDTQYF.

The J gene is TRBJ2-7, the V gene TRBV7-9; 7 bases line up with TRBD1. Germline lookup yields CDR1 SEHNR and CDR2 FQNEAQ (reference sequence). The CDR3 consists of 14 residues. Trimming took 7 bases from V and 3 from J; bases not matched to a gene: 9. The CDR3 sequence is CASTQTGKHYEQYF. The CDR3 bases are TGTGCCAGCACCCAGACAGGGAAACACTACGAGCAGTACTTC.

This clonotype was seen more than once but under ten times. The J gene is TRBJ2-1, the V gene TRBV27; TRBD2 matches 8 bases. Germline V CDR1 and CDR2: MNHEY, SMNVEV (reference sequence). V lost 5 bases and J lost 5; bases outside the gene matches: 5. There are 14 residues in the CDR3. The CDR3 sequence: CASSRSGNNNEQFF. The CDR3, as DNA: TGTGCCAGCAGTCGTAGCGGGAACAACAATGAGCAGTTCTTC.

This clonotype has just a few counts. The V gene is TRBV20-1, the J gene TRBJ2-7, with TRBD2 identical over 10 bases. Germline V gene lookup returns CDR1 DFQATT and CDR2 SNEGSKA (reference sequence). J was trimmed by 2 bases and V by 1 base; bases with no gene match: 5. CDR3 size: 15 residues. CDR3 amino acids: CSARAASGSTYEQYF. As DNA, the CDR3 is TGCAGTGCTAGAGCCGCTAGCGGGAGTACCTACGAGCAGTACTTC.

In its sample, this clonotype was seen a few times. The chain joins TRBV4-3 to TRBJ2-5; 8 bases agree with TRBD1. Per the germline V gene, CDR1 is LGHNA and CDR2 is YSLEER. J was trimmed by 4 bases and V by 0 bases; bases with no gene match: 4. The CDR3 loop spans 15 amino acids. The CDR3 loop reads CASSQDQGARETQYF. CDR3 nucleotides: TGCGCCAGCAGCCAAGATCAGGGGGCGCGAGAGACCCAGTACTTC.

This clonotype was recorded many times. This rearrangement joins TRBV7-9 to TRBJ2-1; D remains unclear. This CDR3 is built from 15 residues. Germline V gene sequence: CDR1 SEHNR, CDR2 FQNEAQ (reference sequence). Deletions cut 5 bases from V and 0 bases from J, with 11 bases between. In DNA, the CDR3 is TGTGCCAGCAGCCGGCTAATGGACTCCTACAATGAGCAGTTCTTC. This translates into CASSRLMDSYNEQFF. Filled out from reference TRBV7-9 and TRBJ2-1, the complete variable domain reads DTGVSQNPRHKITKRGQNVTFRCDPISEHNRLYWYRQTLGQGPEFLTYFQNEAQLEKSRLLSDRFSAERPKGSFSTLEIQRTEQGDSAMYLCASSRLMDSYNEQFFGPGTRLTVL.

This clonotype was seen a few times. The V and J genes are TRBV29-1 and TRBJ2-4, with D maybe TRBD1 (5 bases). The CDR3 is 14 residues long. Germline V gene data show CDR1 as SQVTM and CDR2 as ANQGSEA. The ends were cut back, 5 bases at V and 1 base at J, with 12 bases in the middle. This CDR3 reads CSVTGVLAKNIQYF. The DNA for the CDR3 is TGCAGCGTTACAGGAGTGTTGGCCAAAAACATTCAGTACTTC.

The chain links TRBV28 to TRBJ1-2; tentative D call: TRBD1 (6 bases). The CDR3 runs to 14 residues. Trimming removed 7 bases at V and 5 bases at J, with 17 bases between. In germline, CDR1 is MDHEN, CDR2 SYDVKM. The CDR3 sequence is CASTLGGHGYGYTF. The CDR3 nucleotides are TGTGCCAGCACCCTGGGGGGGCATGGGTATGGCTACACCTTC.

This clonotype was picked up a small number of times. This rearrangement joins TRBV11-2 to TRBJ2-3, with TRBD1 matching 7 bases. V dropped 1 base and J dropped 7; count of bases not matched to a gene: 8. Germline CDR1 reads SGHAT; CDR2 reads FQNNGV. The CDR3 has 15 residues. The CDR3 nucleotides read TGTGCCAGCAGCTTAGGGGGTGCGACAGGGTATACGCAGTATTTT. This gives the protein CASSLGGATGYTQYF.

This clonotype was seen only a few times. J is TRBJ2-7 and V is TRBV6-2 or TRBV6-3, with TRBD2 matching 9 bases. V was pared by 3 bases and J by 5 bases, with 5 bases of the junction left unmatched. The CDR3 runs 14 residues. Germline CDR1 and CDR2: MNHEY and SVGEGT. For the CDR3, the DNA is TGTGCCAGCAGTTATCTAGCGGGAATCCACGAGCAGTACTTC. Translating it yields CASSYLAGIHEQYF.

The sample holds a few counts of this clonotype. The chain carries TRBV7-2 and TRBJ2-3; D gene unclear. CDR3 length: 12 amino acids. V gave up 7 bases and J gave up 3 bases, with 8 bases separating them. From germline, CDR1 is SGHTA and CDR2 FQGNSA. The CDR3 DNA follows: TGTGCCAGCACCTCAAGTACAGATACGCAGTATTTT. Protein: CASTSSTDTQYF.

This clonotype was observed a few times. The V gene is TRBV29-1, the J gene TRBJ2-1; 8 nucleotides line up with TRBD2. Germline loops: CDR1 SQVTM, CDR2 ANQGSEA. V lost 5 bases to trimming and J lost 8 bases; unmatched junction nucleotides: 11. This CDR3 comprises 14 residues. This CDR3 reads CSVSAGRARDEQFF. The DNA for the CDR3 is TGCAGCGTTTCGGCCGGGAGGGCCAGGGATGAGCAGTTCTTC.

The V and J genes are TRBV18 and TRBJ2-2; D is unclear. CDR3 length: 12 amino acids. The germline gives CDR1 KGHSH, CDR2 LQKENI. Trimming pared 1 base from V and 5 bases from J, leaving 2 bases between. CDR3 sequence reads: CASSPQTGELFF. CDR3 DNA sequence: TGTGCCAGCTCACCACAGACCGGGGAGCTGTTTTTT. The whole variable domain, filled in from reference TRBV18 and TRBJ2-2, reads NAGVMQNPRHLVRRRGQEARLRCSPMKGHSHVYWYRQLPEEGLKFMVYLQKENIIDESGMPKERFSAEFPKEGPSILRIQQVVRGDSAAYFCASSPQTGELFFGEGSRLTVL.

The rearrangement joins TRBV20-1 to TRBJ2-1, with D possibly called TRBD1 or TRBD2 (5 bases each). Germline CDR1 and CDR2: DFQATT and SNEGSKA (reference sequence). V dropped 7 bases and J dropped 3 bases, with 16 bases sitting between them. The CDR3 sequence is 14 residues long. In DNA form, the CDR3 reads TGCAGTGAGGCGGGCCATGGGGGCTACAATGAGCAGTTCTTC. It translates to CSEAGHGGYNEQFF.

This clonotype has ten or more counts. The chain is built from TRBV20-1 and TRBJ2-7; 10 bases agree with TRBD1. The V and J ends lost 6 bases and 1 base, in that order; junction bases with no gene match: 6. Germline V gene data show CDR1 as DFQATT and CDR2 as SNEGSKA (reference sequence). CDR3 length: 14 amino acids. CDR3 sequence: CSASRDRGSYEQYF. The CDR3 DNA sequence: TGCAGTGCGAGCCGGGACAGGGGTTCCTACGAGCAGTACTTC.

In its sample, this clonotype was seen a few times. The chain is built from TRBV5-1 and TRBJ1-1; D possibly corresponds to TRBD1 (5 bases). Germline CDR1 reads SGHRS; CDR2 reads YFSETQ. This CDR3 spans 15 amino acids. V was pared by 0 bases and J by 2 bases, with 11 bases between. CDR3 sequence (DNA): TGCGCCAGCAGCTTGGATCAGGGCTCCAACACTGAAGCTTTCTTT. Protein product: CASSLDQGSNTEAFF.

This clonotype was picked up a small number of times. The CDR3 is CSAKRGAYGYTF. The CDR3, as DNA: TGCAGCGCCAAGCGGGGGGCCTATGGCTACACCTTC. The chain recombines TRBV29-1 with TRBJ1-2, with a weak D call TRBD1 (6 bases). The CDR3 is made up of 12 amino acids. The germline gives CDR1 SQVTM, CDR2 ANQGSEA. Trimming stripped 7 bases from V and 4 bases from J, with 13 bases between.

The table lists this clonotype with a few counts. This chain links TRBV7-2 with TRBJ1-2; no clear D gene. Trimming took off 3 bases at V and 8 bases at J, with 10 bases between the two ends. Germline V gene sequence: CDR1 SGHTA, CDR2 FQGNSA. This CDR3 is built from 12 residues. In DNA form, the CDR3 reads TGTGCCAGCAGCTTTTATTCAGGCGGCTACACCTTC. This gives the protein CASSFYSGGYTF.

This clonotype showed up just a few times. The chain combines TRBV7-8 with TRBJ2-7; D is perhaps TRBD1 (8 bases). This CDR3 is 16 amino acids long. The germline V gene encodes CDR1 SGHVS and CDR2 FQNEAQ. V dropped 5 bases and J dropped 1 base, with 18 bases sitting between them. In DNA, the CDR3 is TGTGCCAGCAGCACCACAGGGGGGGTCGTGTCCTACGAGCAGTACTTC. Its translation: CASSTTGGVVSYEQYF. Drawing the rest from reference TRBV7-8 and TRBJ2-7, the complete variable domain is GAGVSQSPRYKVAKRGQDVALRCDPISGHVSLFWYQQALGQGPEFLTYFQNEAQLDKSGLPSDRFFAERPEGSVSTLKIQRTQQEDSAVYLCASSTTGGVVSYEQYFGPGTRLTVT.

This clonotype was seen only a few times. The chain couples TRBV24-1 to TRBJ2-5, with D possibly being TRBD2 (5 bases). This CDR3 has 16 residues. Germline loops: CDR1 KGHDR, CDR2 SFDVKD. Trimming took off 3 bases at V and 3 bases at J, with 16 bases between the two ends. The CDR3, as DNA: TGTGCCACCAGTGATAGTAGGAGACGGCGGGAAGAGACCCAGTACTTC. Protein sequence: CATSDSRRRREETQYF.